This TCR beta chain was captured in a study of T cells after yellow fever vaccination. The study, taken as a whole, reports: Repertoires sorted by FACS could include abundant clonotypes that are contaminants from the bulk population. Post-booster repertoires again held most primary-vaccination clones (approximately 96% CD4, roughly 88% CD8). Compared with primary, the secondary response was weaker and peaked at day 5, not 15.

TCRdb independently ran MiXCR on the 5' RACE reads; one entry per CDR3 protein. The table has 600,000 to 750,000 distinct CDR3 sequences, 10% to 15% seen once. With respect to this clonotype: Antigen unknown.

With V trimmed by 5 bases and J by 5 bases, 6 bases remained unmatched. Germline-derived CDR1 and CDR2 are SGHRS and YFSETQ. CDR3 size: 15 residues. The sample here was PBMCs, taken on the day of the yellow fever booster vaccination. This TCR derives from a man aged 30 to 39 who received the YFV17D yellow fever vaccine. The chain couples TRBV5-1 to TRBJ2-3, with 12 bases lining up with TRBD1. The CDR3 sequence: CASSLGTGGRDTQYF. CDR3 DNA sequence: TGCGCCAGCAGTCTCGGGACAGGGGGCCGAGATACGCAGTATTTT.